This record concerns one T cell receptor (beta chain) sequence. Its antigen is not known. The data were produced by immunoSEQ multiplex PCR, yet TCRdb's version contains in-frame clones alone and is incomplete. Among approximately 150,000 clones listed, about 88% were seen once. This entry belongs to a study of cytotoxic CD8 clonotypes in ibrutinib-treated CLL. Whole-study findings and limits: Once treatment began, public clonotypes, which were uncommon, contracted or stayed stable.

The CDR3 has 17 residues. Germline V gives CDR1 MDHEN, CDR2 SYDVKM. The trim removed 3 bases at V and 5 bases at J, leaving 10 bases unmatched. This specimen consisted of PBMCs, obtained at disease progression, from a patient treated with ibrutinib. The J gene is TRBJ1-5, the V gene TRBV28; TRBD1 matches 10 bases. The sequence came from a human donor with chronic lymphocytic leukemia. For the CDR3, the DNA is TGTGCCAGCAGTTTGACGCAGGGACAGGGGCTATATCAGCCCCAGCATTTT. It translates to CASSLTQGQGLYQPQHF.